This T cell receptor beta chain was captured in a study of regulatory T cells in long-lasting Graves disease. The study's findings and limits: Researchers reported studying only peripheral blood, not thyroid tissue.

This clonotype was seen ten or more times. What it binds is unknown. Researchers made TCR beta libraries by using iRepertoire HTBI primers and running Arm-PCR on CDR3 regions. Each CDR3 protein gets one entry after TCRdb re-called the multiplex PCR reads with MiXCR. The table lists around 430,000 distinct CDR3 sequences, roughly 23% of them singletons. The germline gives CDR1 MDHEN, CDR2 SYDVKM. The CDR3 loop spans 14 amino acids. The trim removed 5 bases at V and 7 bases at J, leaving 7 bases unmatched. Time point in this sample: persistent/refractory GD, antithyroid drugs over 5 years with positive TRAb. RNA isolated from PBMCs was used to make the TCR library.

The clonotype was recovered from a female donor with Graves disease. The rearrangement links TRBV28 to TRBJ2-7, with 11 bases lining up with TRBD1. The input for sequencing was peripheral blood mononuclear cells (PBMCs), taken when the disease was refractory, from a patient treated with antithyroid drugs. The CDR3 loop reads CASSLDRGRSEQYF. CDR3 in DNA: TGTGCCAGCAGTCTGGACAGGGGGCGTAGTGAGCAGTACTTC.